Presented here are 26 T cell receptor beta chains from one specimen sequenced in a study of T cells in Graves' hyperthyroidism and ophthalmopathy. Amplification of TCR beta CDR3 regions was performed using RNA transcripts as template. HTBI primers were the set used in a first-round RT-PCR of the TCR CDR3. TCRdb passed the multiplex PCR reads through MiXCR, listing each CDR3 protein once. Among under 550,000 distinct CDR3 sequences, 20% were seen once, and the ten largest hold roughly 44%. The sequencing input was blood. The receptors shown here come from a man between 35 and 55 years old with Graves' ophthalmopathy.

This clonotype has ten or more counts. The rearrangement uses TRBV12-3 or TRBV12-4 and TRBJ1-1, with 10 bases identical to TRBD1. There are 15 residues in the CDR3. The V gene end was trimmed by 5 bases and the J gene end by 1 base; junction bases not matched to a gene: 4. CDR3 loop: CASSRQGAGNTEAFF. CDR3 DNA sequence: TGTGCCAGCAGTCGACAGGGGGCTGGGAACACTGAAGCTTTCTTT.

This clonotype has only one observation. With a much larger clone just one base away, this may be a read error. The chain links TRBV4-1 to TRBJ2-7, with D possibly matching TRBD2 (5 bases). Trimming stripped 4 bases from V and 2 bases from J, with 15 bases between. There are 15 residues in the CDR3. Germline V gene data show CDR1 as MGHRA and CDR2 as YSYEKL. The CDR3 loop reads CASSPVVSGTYEQYF. The CDR3 DNA sequence: TGCGCCAGCAGCCCAGTGGTATCGGGAACCTACGAGCAGTACTTC.

This clonotype was detected a few times. The chain joins TRBV6-1 to TRBJ1-2; D is unresolved. Germline values: CDR1 MNHNS, CDR2 SASEGT. V was cut by 3 bases and J by 4 bases, with 9 bases left in between. There are 13 residues in the CDR3. The CDR3 coding sequence is TGTGCCAGCAGTGAGTACGGGTCCTATGGCTACACCTTC. This codes for CASSEYGSYGYTF.

This clonotype was seen a single time. The genes are TRBV15 and TRBJ1-1, with D unresolved. This CDR3 spans 14 amino acids. Germline CDR1 reads LNHNV; CDR2 reads YYDKDF (reference sequence). Trimming removed 0 bases at V and 2 bases at J, with 7 bases between. Here the CDR3 reads CATSRENRNTEAFF. CDR3 DNA: TGTGCCACCAGCAGAGAAAACAGAAACACTGAAGCTTTCTTT.

This chain joins TRBV11-3 and TRBJ2-1, with TRBD2 matching over 13 bases. Unmatched junction bases numbered 20, after V lost 8 bases and J lost 7 bases. The CDR3 runs 19 residues. Germline V gene lookup returns CDR1 SGHNT and CDR2 YENEEA. DNA of the CDR3: TGTGCCAGCGGATACCCCCCTACCGGGACTAGCGGGAAGAGAAATGAGCAGTTCTTC. It yields the protein CASGYPPTGTSGKRNEQFF.

This clonotype has ten or more counts. The chain employs TRBV6-1 and TRBJ1-5; 10 positions match TRBD1. Germline assignment: CDR1 MNHNS and CDR2 SASEGT. Trimming removed 2 bases from V and 6 bases from J; junction bases left unmatched: 10. The CDR3 sequence is 17 residues long. This chain's CDR3 is CASSESAGQGFGQPQHF. The CDR3 DNA is TGTGCCAGCAGTGAATCGGCGGGACAGGGGTTTGGTCAGCCCCAGCATTTT.

This clonotype was seen only a few times. V and J are TRBV6-1 and TRBJ2-7, with D tentatively TRBD2 (6 bases). The V gene's germline CDR1 is MNHNS and CDR2 SASEGT. Trimming took 6 bases from V and 6 from J, leaving 15 bases between them. The CDR3 is 13 amino acids. Here the CDR3 DNA reads TGTGCCAGCAGCCTCGGGAGACGGTTCGAGCAGTACTTC. Translating it yields CASSLGRRFEQYF.

Turning to this clonotype: This may come from a read error, since a much larger clone is one base off. J is TRBJ2-3 and V is TRBV28, with D possibly TRBD2 on 6 matching bases. Germline V gene data show CDR1 as MDHEN and CDR2 as SYDVKM. There are 17 residues in the CDR3. The V gene lost 3 bases and the J gene lost 0 bases, with 16 bases spanning the gap. CDR3 sequence (DNA): TGTGCCAGCAGTTTCGGGACTGGCGGTCCTAGCACAGATACGCAGTATTTT. Residues: CASSFGTGGPSTDTQYF.

The chain is built from TRBV10-3 and TRBJ2-7, with D possibly being TRBD2 (7 bases). The CDR3 covers 16 residues. The ends were cut back, 0 bases at V and 0 bases at J, with 12 bases in the middle. In germline, CDR1 is ENHRY, CDR2 SYGVKD. The CDR3, as DNA: TGTGCCATCAGTGAGTCGGGGGGGCGGAGCTCCTACGAGCAGTACTTC. This codes for CAISESGGRSSYEQYF.

This clonotype came up many times. The chain has TRBV2 and TRBJ1-5; no clear D. Germline CDR1 reads SNHLY; CDR2 reads FYNNEI. V was trimmed by 6 bases and J by 6 bases, leaving 15 bases between them. CDR3 size: 14 residues. The CDR3 here is CASSRETLSQPQHF. CDR3 DNA: TGTGCCAGCAGCCGTGAGACCCTTTCTCAGCCCCAGCATTTT.

The sample holds a few counts of this clonotype. The rearrangement links TRBV4-2 to TRBJ2-7, with D tentatively TRBD1 or TRBD2 (5 bases each). CDR1 is LGHNA and CDR2 is YNFKEQ in the germline V gene. The V and J ends lost 0 bases and 3 bases respectively, with 24 bases between them. CDR3 length: 19 amino acids. The CDR3 DNA reads TGTGCCAGCAGCCAAGATCCGGGACCACCGTCCTGGGTCGTCTACGAGCAGTACTTC. Residues: CASSQDPGPPSWVVYEQYF.

J is TRBJ2-2 and V is TRBV5-1, with TRBD2 identical over 15 bases. In germline, CDR1 is SGHRS, CDR2 YFSETQ. V shed 4 bases, J shed 2 bases, and the junction held 6 bases outside the gene matches. There are 18 residues in the CDR3. CDR3 bases: TGCGCCAGCAGCGAGGGACTAGCGGGGGGCGCAAACACCGGGGAGCTGTTTTTT. Its protein is CASSEGLAGGANTGELFF. The full variable domain, its missing parts supplied by reference TRBV5-1 and TRBJ2-2, is KAGVTQTPRYLIKTRGQQVTLSCSPISGHRSVSWYQQTPGQGLQFLFEYFSETQRNKGNFPGRFSGRQFSNSRSEMNVSTLELGDSALYLCASSEGLAGGANTGELFFGEGSRLTVL.

This clonotype was found a few times. The chain carries TRBV2 and TRBJ1-5; D might be TRBD1 (6 bases). Germline assignment: CDR1 SNHLY and CDR2 FYNNEI. The CDR3 consists of 17 residues. Trimming shortened V by 2 bases and J by 1 base, and 15 bases separated the two germline ends. In DNA form, the CDR3 reads TGTGCCAGCAGTGAACAGGGGCCCGAACTGAGCAATCAGCCCCAGCATTTT. This codes for CASSEQGPELSNQPQHF.

This clonotype occurred a few times. This rearrangement joins TRBV11-2 to TRBJ1-2, with a possible D match to TRBD1 (5 bases). CDR3 length: 16 amino acids. V shed 5 bases and J shed 0 bases, with 16 bases lying between them. The germline CDR1 and CDR2 sequences are SGHAT and FQNNGV. CDR3 in DNA: TGTGCCAGCAGCCCCCAAGCTCTGACAGCTAACTATGGCTACACCTTC. It is translated as CASSPQALTANYGYTF.

This CDR3 is CAPHSSGFQETQYF. For the CDR3, the DNA is TGTGCCCCTCATTCTTCGGGGTTTCAAGAGACCCAGTACTTC. The chain couples TRBV2 to TRBJ2-5; weak D call: TRBD2 (5 bases). Trimming took off 11 bases at V and 2 bases at J, with 18 bases between the two ends. Germline V lookup: CDR1 SNHLY, CDR2 FYNNEI. This CDR3 has 14 residues. Variable domain in full (rest from reference TRBV2 and TRBJ2-5): EPEVTQTPSHQVTQMGQEVILRCVPISNHLYFYWYRQILGQKVEFLVSFYNNEISEKSEIFDDQFSVERPDGSNFTLKIRSTKLEDSAMYFCAPHSSGFQETQYFGPGTRLLVL.

Many counts were recorded for this clonotype. The chain links TRBV11-1 to TRBJ2-5; perhaps D is TRBD1 or TRBD2 (5 bases each). Per germline, CDR1 SGHAT and CDR2 FQDESV (reference sequence). The CDR3 has 14 amino acids. V dropped 4 bases and J dropped 1 base, with 10 bases sitting between them. The chain's CDR3 is CASSYRRIQETQYF. CDR3 sequence (DNA): TGTGCCAGCAGCTACAGGAGGATCCAAGAGACCCAGTACTTC.

The rearrangement joins TRBV2 to TRBJ1-5; tentative D call: TRBD1 (5 bases). Trimming took off 2 bases at V and 2 bases at J, with 7 bases between the two ends. The CDR3 is 14 amino acids. Per germline, CDR1 SNHLY and CDR2 FYNNEI. The CDR3 nucleotides read TGTGCCAGCAGTGAAACGACAGGCAATCAGCCCCAGCATTTT. This translates into CASSETTGNQPQHF. The complete variable domain, with remaining parts taken from reference TRBV2 and TRBJ1-5, reads EPEVTQTPSHQVTQMGQEVILRCVPISNHLYFYWYRQILGQKVEFLVSFYNNEISEKSEIFDDQFSVERPDGSNFTLKIRSTKLEDSAMYFCASSETTGNQPQHFGDGTRLSIL.

The V gene is TRBV7-3, the J gene TRBJ2-5; no definite D call. CDR3 length: 16 amino acids. CDR1 and CDR2 from the germline V gene are SGHTA and FQGTGA. V lost 0 bases and J lost 2, with 13 bases in between. DNA for the CDR3: TGTGCCAGCAGCTTAACGAACGGCAACCCTCAAGAGACCCAGTACTTC. It yields the protein CASSLTNGNPQETQYF.

Concerning this clonotype: A much bigger clone sits one base away, suggesting this may be a read error. This is likely a read error, given that the CDR3 carries no conserved phenylalanine or tryptophan at its end. The chain uses TRBV30 and TRBJ1-5, with D possibly TRBD1 on 6 matching bases. The CDR3 spans 12 residues. CDR1 GTSNPN and CDR2 SVGIG come from the germline V gene (reference sequence). The germline V and J ends were trimmed by 4 bases and 4 bases, with 8 bases remaining between them. CDR3 nucleotides: TGTGCCTGGAATCAGGGGAATCAGCCCCAGCATTCT. Its translation: CAWNQGNQPQHS.

V is TRBV9 and J is TRBJ2-1; 7 nucleotides line up with TRBD2. Germline CDR1 is SGDLS and CDR2 is YYNGEE. The junction had 7 bases not matched to a gene; V was cut back by 3 bases and J by 7 bases. CDR3 size: 14 residues. This CDR3 is CASSGGGLWNEQFF. CDR3 nucleotide sequence: TGTGCCAGCAGCGGGGGGGGACTATGGAATGAGCAGTTCTTC.

The sample holds a few counts of this clonotype. The chain combines TRBV19 with TRBJ2-1; no clear D. V was clipped by 7 bases and J by 0 bases, with 7 bases between them. Per germline, CDR1 LNHDA and CDR2 SQIVND (reference sequence). The CDR3 runs 13 residues. CDR3: CASTPSSYNEQFF. The CDR3 bases are TGTGCCAGTACCCCTAGCTCCTACAATGAGCAGTTCTTC.

This clonotype occurred many times. The chain couples TRBV2 to TRBJ2-1; the match to TRBD2 covers 7 bases. V lost 7 bases and J lost 8; bases outside the gene matches: 20. The CDR3 totals 17 residues. The germline V gene encodes CDR1 SNHLY and CDR2 FYNNEI. The CDR3 sequence: CASKVGGRASRKDEQFF. The CDR3 DNA follows: TGTGCCAGCAAGGTGGGGGGGAGGGCTAGCCGGAAGGATGAGCAGTTCTTC. The full variable domain, its missing parts supplied by reference TRBV2 and TRBJ2-1, is EPEVTQTPSHQVTQMGQEVILRCVPISNHLYFYWYRQILGQKVEFLVSFYNNEISEKSEIFDDQFSVERPDGSNFTLKIRSTKLEDSAMYFCASKVGGRASRKDEQFFGPGTRLTVL.

The chain employs TRBV11-2 and TRBJ2-1; 14 bases align to TRBD2. V shed 8 bases, J shed 1 base, and the junction held 19 bases outside the gene matches. CDR3 length: 21 residues. Germline loops: CDR1 SGHAT, CDR2 FQNNGV. For the CDR3, the DNA is TGTGCCAGCGGATACCCCCCTACCGGGACTAGCGGGGGCGGTTCCTACAATGAGCAGTTCTTC. Translating it yields CASGYPPTGTSGGGSYNEQFF.

The chain links TRBV20-1 to TRBJ1-4, with D possibly matching TRBD1 (5 bases). Germline CDR1 reads DFQATT; CDR2 reads SNEGSKA (reference sequence). V lost 5 bases and J 5 bases, leaving 18 bases between the germline ends. The CDR3 consists of 15 residues. CDR3 nucleotide sequence: TGCAGTGCTCCTGACCGAAAAAGGGGAAATGAAAAACTGTTTTTT. It encodes CSAPDRKRGNEKLFF.

This clonotype was picked up a small number of times. The chain recombines TRBV19 with TRBJ1-5; 7 bases fit TRBD1. CDR1 is LNHDA, CDR2 SQIVND, per germline (reference sequence). The CDR3 length is 19 residues. The V gene end was trimmed by 5 bases and the J gene end by 0 bases; junction bases not matched to a gene: 16. The CDR3 DNA reads TGTGCCAGTAGTCCACGACAGGGTGGATTACTTCCTAGCAATCAGCCCCAGCATTTT. Translation: CASSPRQGGLLPSNQPQHF. Full variable domain (remainder filled in from reference TRBV19 and TRBJ1-5): DGGITQSPKYLFRKEGQNVTLSCEQNLNHDAMYWYRQDPGQGLRLIYYSQIVNDFQKGDIAEGYSVSREKKESFPLTVTSAQKNPTAFYLCASSPRQGGLLPSNQPQHFGDGTRLSIL.

This clonotype was seen more than once but under ten times. The chain links TRBV6-2 or TRBV6-3 to TRBJ2-1; D remains unclear. CDR1 and CDR2 from the germline V gene are MNHEY and SVGEGT. Between the trimmed V and J ends, which lost 7 bases and 7 bases, there was a span of 14 bases. This CDR3 has 13 amino acids. CDR3: CASTSGSRNEQFF. CDR3 DNA sequence: TGTGCCAGCACCTCTGGGTCCAGGAATGAGCAGTTCTTC.